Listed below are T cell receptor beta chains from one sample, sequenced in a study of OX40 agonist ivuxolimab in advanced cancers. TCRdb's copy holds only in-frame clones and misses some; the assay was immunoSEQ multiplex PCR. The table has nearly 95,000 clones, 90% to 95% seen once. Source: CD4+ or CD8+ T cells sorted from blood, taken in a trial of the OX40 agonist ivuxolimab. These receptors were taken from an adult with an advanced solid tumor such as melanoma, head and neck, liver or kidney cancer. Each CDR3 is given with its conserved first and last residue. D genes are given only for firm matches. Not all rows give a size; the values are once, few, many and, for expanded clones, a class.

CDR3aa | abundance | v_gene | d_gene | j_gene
CAISESEGQGHGWLYEQYF | . | TRBV10-3 | TRBD1 | TRBJ2-7
CSVVWGTGELFF | . | TRBV29-1 | . | TRBJ2-2
CASSPGESYEQYF | . | TRBV4-2 | . | TRBJ2-7
CASSQDREGYQPQHF | few | TRBV4-3 | . | TRBJ1-5
CASSIQDQPQHF | . | TRBV5-6 | . | TRBJ1-5
CAWSVSGGNQPQHF | . | TRBV30 | . | TRBJ1-5
CASSSASGSETQYF | . | TRBV9 | TRBD2 | TRBJ2-5
CASSLDRGGQPQHF | . | TRBV5-1 | TRBD1 | TRBJ1-5
CASRRQGVYEQYF | . | TRBV13 | TRBD1 | TRBJ2-7
CASSRTGENTIYF | . | TRBV5-1 | TRBD1 | TRBJ1-3
CASQRRELNNEQFF | . | TRBV19 | TRBD2 | TRBJ2-1
CASSQVGPLTSRGGDEQFF | . | TRBV4-3 | . | TRBJ2-1
CASAIGQGATGELFF | . | TRBV6-5 | TRBD1 | TRBJ2-2
CASSYGDTNSLHF | few | TRBV6-5 | . | TRBJ1-6
CASGPGWTEAFF | . | TRBV6-5 | . | TRBJ1-1
CATARSYNEQFF | . | TRBV15 | . | TRBJ2-1
CASSKGLTSRDLLYEQYF | . | TRBV21-1 | . | TRBJ2-7
CASSLVRRGPYEQYF | . | TRBV5-6 | . | TRBJ2-7
CASSQAAGFSGNTIYF | . | TRBV4-3 | . | TRBJ1-3
CAWSVEATVNEKLFF | . | TRBV30 | . | TRBJ1-4
CASMVQSYEQYF | . | TRBV2 | . | TRBJ2-7
CASSPAREQFF | . | TRBV5-1 | . | TRBJ2-1
CAWRGGLLSSYNSPLHF | . | TRBV30 | . | TRBJ1-6
CASSPGTGVLGGYTF | . | TRBV6-5 | TRBD1 | TRBJ1-2
CAALGPGPTDTQYF | . | TRBV6-1 | . | TRBJ2-3
CATSPLGGEAFF | . | TRBV15 | . | TRBJ1-1
CASSPGLNTGELFF | . | TRBV5-6 | . | TRBJ2-2
CASSYGGPEELFF | once | TRBV6-5 | . | TRBJ2-2
CASSASSGSLYEQYF | . | TRBV9 | TRBD2 | TRBJ2-7
CASSIYRVETQYF | . | TRBV6-1 | . | TRBJ2-5
CAIMGTENYNEQFF | . | TRBV10-3 | . | TRBJ2-1
CATSSYRGQDSPLHF | few | TRBV15 | TRBD1 | TRBJ1-6
CASSPGQGYNEQFF | once | TRBV4-1 | TRBD1 | TRBJ2-1
CASSYSRRMNTEAFF | . | TRBV6-5 | . | TRBJ1-1
CASSVGGTLDTQYF | . | TRBV9 | . | TRBJ2-3
CASSDKGVGEQYF | . | TRBV2 | . | TRBJ2-7
CASSVYPGGDSPLHF | . | TRBV9 | . | TRBJ1-6
CASSPSRDRAQKTQYF | . | TRBV7-8 | TRBD1 | TRBJ2-5
CAREGFNEQYF | . | TRBV28 | . | TRBJ2-7
CAGSELFRNTEAFF | . | TRBV6-1 | . | TRBJ1-1